Presented here are 26 T cell receptor beta chains from one specimen sequenced in a study of T-cell memory formation after mild COVID-19. MiXCR was run by TCRdb on the 5' RACE reads, yielding one entry per CDR3 protein. The profile shows about half a million distinct CDR3 sequences, about 20% of them singletons. Sequencing was done on a sample of PBMCs or a T cell subset sorted from them (not recorded which). These receptors were collected from an adult woman who had mild COVID-19 (a few samples of this study predate the infection). Cell type and time point are not known.

This rearrangement joins TRBV28 to TRBJ2-6, with unresolved D. Trimming left V 3 bases short and J 0 bases short, with 6 bases between. This CDR3 comprises 15 residues. Germline assignment: CDR1 MDHEN and CDR2 SYDVKM. The chain's CDR3 is CASSFKGSGANVLTF. DNA for the CDR3: TGTGCCAGCAGTTTCAAGGGCTCTGGGGCCAACGTCCTGACTTTC. The variable domain in full, with the rest retrieved from reference TRBV28 and TRBJ2-6, is DVKVTQSSRYLVKRTGEKVFLECVQDMDHENMFWYRQDPGLGLRLIYFSYDVKMKEKGDIPEGYSVSREKKERFSLILESASTNQTSMYLCASSFKGSGANVLTFGAGSRLTVL.

This clonotype occurred a few times. The CDR3 loop is CASSYKSGADTQYF. The CDR3 DNA sequence: TGTGCCAGCAGCTACAAATCGGGGGCAGATACGCAGTATTTT. V usage is TRBV7-6 and J usage is TRBJ2-3, with D perhaps matching TRBD2 (6 bases). The CDR3 spans 14 residues. Germline lookup yields CDR1 SGHVS and CDR2 FNYEAQ. V was cut by 4 bases and J by 4 bases, with 12 bases left in between. The full variable domain, with the rest looked up from reference TRBV7-6 and TRBJ2-3, is GAGVSQSPRYKVTKRGQDVALRCDPISGHVSLYWYRQALGQGPEFLTYFNYEAQQDKSGLPNDRFSAERPEGSISTLTIQRTEQRDSAMYRCASSYKSGADTQYFGPGTRLTVL.

The CDR3 region has the DNA TGTGCCAGCAGCCAAGATACTGGGGGTGAGCAGTTCTTC. It codes for CASSQDTGGEQFF. V is TRBV4-2 and J is TRBJ2-1; D possibly matches TRBD1 or TRBD2 (5 bases each). The CDR3 loop spans 13 amino acids. Trimming took off 0 bases at V and 9 bases at J, with 9 bases between the two ends. CDR1 is LGHNA and CDR2 is YNFKEQ in the germline V gene.

V gene TRBV29-1 combines with J gene TRBJ1-1; 7 nucleotides agree with TRBD1. CDR1 SQVTM and CDR2 ANQGSEA come from the germline V gene. V lost 1 base, J lost 3 bases, and 5 bases stayed unmatched. The CDR3 has 14 residues. CDR3 sequence (DNA): TGCAGCGTTGAAGGAAGGACAGGTGACACTGAAGCTTTCTTT. Amino acid sequence: CSVEGRTGDTEAFF.

V gene TRBV7-2 combines with J gene TRBJ1-2; weak D call: TRBD1 (6 bases). The CDR3 length is 15 residues. The germline CDR1 and CDR2 sequences are SGHTA and FQGNSA. V was cut by 0 bases and J by 4 bases, with 12 bases left in between. CDR3 amino acids: CASSLAGGPGYGYTF. CDR3 sequence (DNA): TGTGCCAGCAGCTTAGCGGGGGGGCCGGGCTATGGCTACACCTTC. Together with reference TRBV7-2 and TRBJ1-2, the CDR3 gives the full variable domain: GAGVSQSPSNKVTEKGKDVELRCDPISGHTALYWYRQSLGQGLEFLIYFQGNSAPDKSGLPSDRFSAERTGGSVSTLTIQRTQQEDSAVYLCASSLAGGPGYGYTFGSGTRLTVV.

The gene calls are TRBV5-1 and TRBJ2-4, with D perhaps given as TRBD1 or TRBD2 (5 bases each). Germline lookup yields CDR1 SGHRS and CDR2 YFSETQ. V was trimmed by 3 bases and J by 8 bases, leaving 18 bases between them. The CDR3 is 15 residues long. CDR3 loop: CASSSLAGAMDIQYF. CDR3 nucleotides: TGCGCCAGCAGCTCCCTGGCCGGGGCGATGGACATTCAGTACTTC.

This clonotype was found a few times. The chain's CDR3 is CAIQQNSGNTIYF. Written as DNA, the CDR3 is TGTGCCATACAGCAAAACTCTGGAAACACCATATATTTT. This chain links TRBV10-3 with TRBJ1-3; no firm D call. With 9 bases removed from V and 0 bases from J, the gap between germline ends came to 9 bases. CDR1 is ENHRY, CDR2 SYGVKD, per germline. The CDR3 contains 13 residues.

The gene calls are TRBV29-1 and TRBJ2-7; D is unresolved. The V and J ends lost 0 bases and 2 bases respectively, with 11 bases between them. Germline CDR1 reads SQVTM; CDR2 reads ANQGSEA. This CDR3 has 14 residues. As DNA, the CDR3 is TGCAGCGTTGAAGATGAGGTTCCCACCTACGAGCAGTACTTC. This gives the protein CSVEDEVPTYEQYF.

This clonotype has ten or more counts. The rearrangement uses TRBV2 and TRBJ2-5; 9 bases agree with TRBD1. The germline V gene encodes CDR1 SNHLY and CDR2 FYNNEI. This CDR3 is 13 amino acids long. With 7 bases clipped from V and 5 bases from J, the junction kept 5 bases outside the gene matches. CDR3 DNA sequence: TGTGCCAGCAAGGAGGACAGGGGTGAGACCCAGTACTTC. Translated, it gives CASKEDRGETQYF.

The chain links TRBV20-1 to TRBJ2-1; D unresolved. Germline CDR1 and CDR2: DFQATT and SNEGSKA (reference sequence). V was pared by 1 base and J by 4 bases, with 17 bases between. This CDR3 contains 16 residues. The CDR3 coding sequence is TGCAGTGCTAGAGTTCCTGGGATCCAGACTTACAATGAGCAGTTCTTC. It codes for CSARVPGIQTYNEQFF.

The chain uses TRBV7-8 and TRBJ1-1; D is perhaps TRBD1 (5 bases). The CDR3 contains 16 residues. With 1 base removed from V and 5 bases from J, the gap between germline ends came to 17 bases. Germline loops: CDR1 SGHVS, CDR2 FQNEAQ. This CDR3 reads CASSLESAIGGTEAFF. CDR3 nucleotides: TGTGCCAGCAGCTTAGAGTCAGCCATCGGGGGGACTGAAGCTTTCTTT.

V gene TRBV15 combines with J gene TRBJ2-7, with unresolved D. The germline gives CDR1 LNHNV, CDR2 YYDKDF (reference sequence). Trimming left V 0 bases short and J 5 bases short, with 8 bases between. The CDR3 extends over 13 amino acids. The CDR3 loop reads CATSRDRRHEQYF. As DNA, the CDR3 is TGTGCCACCAGCAGAGATCGACGCCACGAGCAGTACTTC.

The rearrangement uses TRBV29-1 and TRBJ2-7; D might be TRBD2 (5 bases). Germline CDR1 reads SQVTM; CDR2 reads ANQGSEA. The germline V and J ends were trimmed by 3 bases and 3 bases, with 9 bases remaining between them. The CDR3 is 12 residues long. DNA for the CDR3: TGCAGCGTTGAGGGCGGGTACTACGAGCAGTACTTC. Translated: CSVEGGYYEQYF.

The chain employs TRBV6-4 and TRBJ2-3; TRBD2 matches at 13 bases. The trim removed 2 bases at V and 4 bases at J, leaving 0 bases unmatched. This CDR3 is 15 amino acids long. Germline-derived CDR1 and CDR2 are MRHNA and SNTAGT. Written as DNA, the CDR3 is TGTGCCAGCAGTGACACTAGCGGGGGGGCAGATACGCAGTATTTT. This codes for CASSDTSGGADTQYF.

The rearrangement joins TRBV7-8 to TRBJ2-1; no reliable D call. Germline-derived CDR1 and CDR2 are SGHVS and FQNEAQ. The V gene lost 5 bases and the J gene lost 0 bases, with 11 bases spanning the gap. The CDR3 sequence is 15 residues long. CDR3 residues: CASSVQLSSYNEQFF. Here the CDR3 DNA reads TGTGCCAGCAGCGTCCAACTATCCTCCTACAATGAGCAGTTCTTC.

This clonotype was seen a handful of times. CDR3 sequence reads: CSARTTRDFRLQWGQFF. The CDR3 DNA sequence: TGCAGTGCTAGAACCACCCGGGACTTTCGCCTACAATGGGGGCAGTTCTTC. This sequence joins TRBV20-1 and TRBJ2-1; a weak D match, TRBD2 (6 bases). V shed 2 bases and J shed 12 bases, with 29 bases lying between them. CDR1 and CDR2 (germline): DFQATT, SNEGSKA (reference sequence). The CDR3 has 17 amino acids.

This clonotype was seen many times. The chain uses TRBV5-1 and TRBJ2-3; TRBD2 agrees at 9 bases. Looked up from germline, CDR1 is SGHRS and CDR2 is YFSETQ. V shed 5 bases, J shed 3 bases, and the junction held 7 bases outside the gene matches. This CDR3 is 15 amino acids long. The CDR3 is CASRSSGISTDTQYF. The CDR3 coding sequence is TGCGCCAGCAGGTCTAGCGGGATTTCGACAGATACGCAGTATTTT.

The chain has TRBV9 and TRBJ2-3, with 7 bases matching TRBD1. CDR3 size: 16 residues. Per germline, CDR1 SGDLS and CDR2 YYNGEE. The ends lost 5 bases at V and 8 bases at J; junction bases unmatched: 17. CDR3 region: CASSSTPQGVRGTQYF. CDR3 DNA sequence: TGTGCCAGCAGTTCTACGCCGCAGGGGGTTCGAGGTACGCAGTATTTT.

This rearrangement joins TRBV7-3 to TRBJ2-2; D uncertain. This CDR3 contains 13 residues. The germline CDR1 and CDR2 sequences are SGHTA and FQGTGA. Trimming took 4 bases from V and 6 from J, leaving 9 bases between them. The CDR3 DNA sequence: TGTGCCAGCAGCTCCCAGAGTTCCGGGGAGCTGTTTTTT. Its translation is CASSSQSSGELFF.

This clonotype was detected only a few times. The V and J genes are TRBV11-3 and TRBJ2-1; TRBD1 matches at 10 bases. The CDR3 runs 16 residues. Trimming took 5 bases from V and 2 from J; bases not matched to a gene: 6. From germline, CDR1 is SGHNT and CDR2 YENEEA. The CDR3 loop reads CASSPGTGVTYNEQFF. Written as DNA, the CDR3 is TGTGCCAGCAGCCCGGGGACAGGGGTCACCTACAATGAGCAGTTCTTC.

This clonotype was seen repeatedly, ten times or more. V gene TRBV19 combines with J gene TRBJ1-2; possible D gene TRBD1, 5 bases. V gave up 8 bases and J gave up 0 bases, with 10 bases separating them. Germline CDR1 reads LNHDA; CDR2 reads SQIVND (reference sequence). The CDR3 sequence is 13 residues long. The CDR3, as DNA: TGTGCCAGTTCTCACAGGTCTAACTATGGCTACACCTTC. Translating it yields CASSHRSNYGYTF.

J is TRBJ2-5 and V is TRBV7-9; 8 bases are shared with TRBD1. The J segment lost 2 bases and the V segment lost 5 bases, leaving 4 bases of the junction unmatched. This CDR3 has 14 amino acids. The germline gives CDR1 SEHNR, CDR2 FQNEAQ (reference sequence). The CDR3 reads CASSTTGVQETQYF. The CDR3 DNA sequence: TGTGCCAGCAGCACGACAGGGGTTCAAGAGACCCAGTACTTC.

This clonotype has just a few counts. This chain links TRBV7-3 with TRBJ2-1; TRBD2 aligns across 9 bases. The germline gives CDR1 SGHTA, CDR2 FQGTGA. After removal of 5 bases from V and 6 bases from J, the junction contained 8 bases not matched to a gene. The CDR3 is made up of 15 amino acids. This CDR3 is CASSNSGGPTNEQFF. DNA of the CDR3: TGTGCCAGCAGCAATAGCGGGGGCCCAACCAATGAGCAGTTCTTC.

This clonotype has just a few counts. The J gene is TRBJ1-6, the V gene TRBV28; D possibly corresponds to TRBD1 (5 bases). From germline, CDR1 is MDHEN and CDR2 SYDVKM. The CDR3 has 15 amino acids. Between the trimmed V and J ends, which lost 1 base and 5 bases, there was a span of 9 bases. Here the CDR3 DNA reads TGTGCCAGCAGTTTATTCGGGGGAAATAATTCACCCCTCCACTTT. Residues: CASSLFGGNNSPLHF.

This chain uses TRBV24-1 with TRBJ2-2, with D unresolved. The CDR3 loop spans 13 amino acids. Germline V gives CDR1 KGHDR, CDR2 SFDVKD. V was trimmed by 4 bases and J by 4 bases, leaving 6 bases between them. The CDR3 here is CATSELGTGELFF. The CDR3 DNA sequence: TGTGCCACCAGTGAGTTAGGCACCGGGGAGCTGTTTTTT.

The sample holds many counts of this clonotype. V and J are TRBV7-2 and TRBJ2-7; 9 bases match TRBD1. The CDR3 runs to 14 residues. Per germline, CDR1 SGHTA and CDR2 FQGNSA. V gave up 3 bases and J gave up 1 base; unmatched junction bases: 1. CDR3 bases: TGTGCCAGCAGCTTTGACAGGGGGTCCTACGAGCAGTACTTC. It codes for CASSFDRGSYEQYF. The entire variable domain, with the rest obtained from reference TRBV7-2 and TRBJ2-7, is as follows: GAGVSQSPSNKVTEKGKDVELRCDPISGHTALYWYRQSLGQGLEFLIYFQGNSAPDKSGLPSDRFSAERTGGSVSTLTIQRTQQEDSAVYLCASSFDRGSYEQYFGPGTRLTVT.